This T cell receptor beta chain derives from a study of blood T cell repertoires in COVID-19. Study-wide context: Sites in the United States, Italy and Spain provided acute and convalescent COVID-19 samples. In each case, the material was cDNA or gDNA derived from T cells, B-cell-depleted T cells, or PBMCs.

The ends lost 6 bases at V and 6 bases at J; junction bases unmatched: 2. Germline V gene sequence: CDR1 WSHSY, CDR2 SAAADI. The CDR3 runs 14 residues. The authors' processing: Reference gene primers were amplified, and this amplification served to estimate nucleated cell counts. Libraries were prepared by immunoSEQ multiplex PCR; TCRdb keeps only in-frame clonotypes and omits some of them. V and J calls and clone size come straight from that table; D and trimming were deduced from the DNA. The sample records 90,000 to 130,000 clones, nearly 80% being singletons. This rearrangement joins TRBV10-2 to TRBJ1-6; the match to TRBD1 covers 10 bases. This receptor was obtained from a woman over 75 with active or convalescent COVID-19. The sequenced sample was peripheral blood. This chain's CDR3 is CASSRTGGNSPLHF. For the CDR3, the DNA is TGCGCCAGCAGCCGGACAGGGGGTAATTCACCCCTCCACTTT.